This is a list of T cell receptor beta chains from one sample in a study of blood T cell repertoires in COVID-19. Repertoires were generated with immunoSEQ multiplex PCR, while TCRdb's copy carries only in-frame clones and drops some. The table lists under 250,000 clones, 85% of them singletons. What was sequenced was peripheral blood. The source is a woman aged 55 to 70 with active or convalescent COVID-19. The CDR3 runs from the conserved cysteine through the conserved F or W. D genes are given only for firm matches. Clone size is shown for a subset of rows, as once, few, many or a class of expanded clone.

>TRBJ1-1|TRBD1|TRBV19|NA
TGTGCCAGTAGTATAGTTTACAGGGGTTCGGACACTGAAGCTTTCTTT
CASSIVYRGSDTEAFF
>TRBJ1-1|NA|TRBV7-2|NA
TGTGCCAGCAGCGAATGGAGTTCTCTCGCTGAAGCTTTCTTT
CASSEWSSLAEAFF
>TRBJ1-6|NA|TRBV3-1/TRBV3-2|NA
TGTGCCAGCAGCCATGCTGTAGATTCACCCCTCCACTTT
CASSHAVDSPLHF
>TRBJ2-5|TRBD2|TRBV25-1|NA
TGTGCCAGCAGAGGGAGGAGGGGCGGGGGTTCCGAGACCCAGTACTTC
CASRGRRGGGSETQYF
>TRBJ2-1|TRBD2|TRBV9|NA
TGTGCCAGCCAGACTAGCGGGAGCCACAATGAGCAGTTCTTC
CASQTSGSHNEQFF
>TRBJ1-2|TRBD1|TRBV15|NA
TGTGCCACCAGCAGAGATTCGGCAGGGGGCAATGGCTACACCTTC
CATSRDSAGGNGYTF
>TRBJ1-2|NA|TRBV19|once
TGTGCCAGTAGTATAGGCGCGGTCTATGGCTACACCTTC
CASSIGAVYGYTF
>TRBJ1-5|NA|TRBV12-3/TRBV12-4|NA
TGTGCCAGCAGCCGGGACTTGAATCAGCCCCAGCATTTT
CASSRDLNQPQHF
>TRBJ2-5|TRBD2|TRBV11-2|NA
TGTGCCAGCTCCACCAACGGTTTAGCGGGAGAAGAGACCCAGTACTTC
CASSTNGLAGEETQYF
>TRBJ1-4|NA|TRBV19|NA
TGTGCCAGATTAGGAGGGCTTGAAACTAATGAAAAACTGTTTTTT
CARLGGLETNEKLFF
>TRBJ2-5|TRBD2|TRBV5-1|NA
TGCGCCACCAGCTTGGGGGGGGACCTTCTAGCAGTCCAAGAGACCCAGTACTTC
CATSLGGDLLAVQETQYF
>TRBJ2-1|TRBD2|TRBV30|NA
TGTGCCTGGAGTGGCGGGAGCAATGAGCAGTTCTTC
CAWSGGSNEQFF
>TRBJ2-5|TRBD1|TRBV6-1|once
TGTGCCAGCAGTGAAGGGCACAGGGGAAGATACCAAGAGACCCAGTACTTC
CASSEGHRGRYQETQYF
>TRBJ1-1|NA|TRBV19|NA
TGTGCCAGTAGGTTTGAAGCCTCGTACGTCGGCACTGAAGCTTTCTTT
CASRFEASYVGTEAFF
>TRBJ2-7|NA|TRBV5-8|NA
TGTGCCAGCAGCCGTACAGGGAATTCCTATCACGAGCAGTACTTC
CASSRTGNSYHEQYF
>TRBJ1-6|NA|TRBV27|NA
TGTGCCAGCAGTCCCCAACAGGGATTCCATAATTCACCCCTCCACTTT
CASSPQQGFHNSPLHF